This T cell receptor (beta chain) was recovered during a study of patients and donors after allogeneic stem cell transplantation. TCRdb itself ran the RT-PCR reads through MiXCR, one entry per CDR3 protein. The data contain about 960,000 distinct CDR3 sequences, approximately 19% of them singletons. J gave up 7 bases and V 5 bases, and 3 bases lay outside the gene matches. The CDR3 is made up of 14 amino acids. Germline values: CDR1 SGHVS, CDR2 FNYEAQ. The chain has TRBV7-6 and TRBJ1-4; 11 bases are a match to TRBD1. The receptor's source is a human donor who was either an allogeneic HSCT recipient or a stem cell or donor lymphocyte infusion donor (not recorded which). It is not recorded whose cells these are; they may come from a transplant donor. Input material: blood, either unsorted or a sorted T cell fraction (not recorded which). Written as DNA, the CDR3 is TGTGCCAGCAGCCGGACAGGGGGCGTTGAAAAACTGTTTTTT. Protein product: CASSRTGGVEKLFF. Together with reference TRBV7-6 and TRBJ1-4, the CDR3 gives the full variable domain: GAGVSQSPRYKVTKRGQDVALRCDPISGHVSLYWYRQALGQGPEFLTYFNYEAQQDKSGLPNDRFSAERPEGSISTLTIQRTEQRDSAMYRCASSRTGGVEKLFFGSGTQLSVL.